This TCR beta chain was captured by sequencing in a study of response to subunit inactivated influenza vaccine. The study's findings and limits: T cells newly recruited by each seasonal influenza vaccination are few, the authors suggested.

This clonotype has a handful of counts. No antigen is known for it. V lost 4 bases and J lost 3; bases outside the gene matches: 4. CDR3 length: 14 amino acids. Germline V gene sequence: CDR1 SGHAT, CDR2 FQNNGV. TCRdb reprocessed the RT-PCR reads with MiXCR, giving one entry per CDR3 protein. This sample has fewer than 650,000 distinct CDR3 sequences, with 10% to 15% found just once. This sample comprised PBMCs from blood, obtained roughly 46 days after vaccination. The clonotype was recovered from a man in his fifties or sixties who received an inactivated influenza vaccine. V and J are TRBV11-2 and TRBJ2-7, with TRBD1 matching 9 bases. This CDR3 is CASSSDRGYYEQYF. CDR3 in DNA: TGTGCCAGCAGCTCGGACAGGGGTTACTACGAGCAGTACTTC.